The rows below give T cell receptor beta chains drawn from one sample of a study of T cell repertoires in cytomegalovirus infection. TCRdb re-called the reads with MiXCR, one entry per CDR3 protein. The sample has roughly 600,000 distinct CDR3 sequences; more than 20% are singletons. What was sequenced was CD8+ T cells from PBMCs. These receptors were collected from a human donor in good health (CMV status not recorded). Some clones in this sample may be carry-over from other donors' samples. The CDR3 runs from the conserved cysteine through the conserved F or W. The D gene is left open where the match is weak. Clone size is given for some rows only: seen once, a few or many times, or a class if the clone is expanded.

CASSLVTGVDTQYF,TGCGCCAGCAGCTTGGTTACGGGGGTGGATACGCAGTATTTT,TRBJ2-3,-,TRBV5-1,-
CSVVGQDFYEQYF,TGCAGCGTTGTGGGACAGGATTTCTACGAGCAGTACTTC,TRBJ2-7,TRBD1,TRBV29-1,-
CASSEGTAKYGYTF,TGTGCCAGCAGCGAGGGAACGGCGAAATATGGCTACACCTTC,TRBJ1-2,-,TRBV7-1,-
CASSPLPGLAYEQYF,TGCGCCAGCAGCCCCCTACCGGGACTAGCATACGAGCAGTACTTC,TRBJ2-7,TRBD2,TRBV4-1,few
CASSQDSAASSYNEQFF,TGCGCCAGCAGCCAAGATTCCGCTGCGAGCTCCTACAATGAGCAGTTCTTC,TRBJ2-1,-,TRBV4-1,many
CSVEDLAKPNYGYTF,TGCAGCGTTGAAGATTTAGCTAAACCTAACTATGGCTACACCTTC,TRBJ1-2,-,TRBV29-1,few
CASSPARVGETQYF,TGCGCCAGCAGCCCCGCCAGGGTCGGTGAGACCCAGTACTTC,TRBJ2-5,-,TRBV5-1,-
CASSLEGVNKQFF,TGTGCCAGCAGCTTAGAGGGGGTAAATAAGCAGTTCTTC,TRBJ2-1,-,TRBV7-6,many
CTSSLGTDFNYGYTF,TGTACCAGCAGTTTAGGGACAGATTTTAACTATGGCTACACCTTC,TRBJ1-2,TRBD1,TRBV28,-
CASSYSSPRDDGYTF,TGTGCCAGCAGTTACTCGAGCCCGAGGGACGATGGCTACACCTTC,TRBJ1-2,-,TRBV6-6,few
CASSATRAGKDYGYTF,TGTGCCAGCAGCGCAACCCGCGCGGGCAAGGACTATGGCTACACCTTC,TRBJ1-2,-,TRBV7-6,many
CASGDSHPPNEQFF,TGTGCCAGCGGGGACAGCCACCCTCCCAATGAGCAGTTCTTC,TRBJ2-1,TRBD1,TRBV6-5,few
CSDTPSGTGSGYTF,TGCAGCGACACCCCAAGCGGGACAGGGAGCGGCTACACCTTC,TRBJ1-2,TRBD1,TRBV29-1,-
CASSTRTGATEAFF,TGTGCCAGCAGCACCAGGACAGGGGCGACTGAAGCTTTCTTT,TRBJ1-1,TRBD1,TRBV11-1,-